A single sample gave rise to the 10 T cell receptor beta chains below, sequenced in a study of T cells in Graves' hyperthyroidism and ophthalmopathy (dated by TCRdb to between 2019 and 2020). The receptor library was made with multiplex PCR. Sequenced on an Illumina HiSeq 2000. TCR beta CDR3 regions were amplified from RNA transcripts. The first round of RT-PCR for the TCR CDR3 was performed with the HTBI primer set and the Qiagen OneStep RT-PCR kit. TCRdb reran the public reads through fastp at Q25 and MiXCR, keeping productive beta chains. Rows with a matching CDR3 protein are joined into one entry that keeps the most common DNA and genes. The sample table holds roughly 660,000 distinct CDR3 sequences, of which roughly 17% were seen once. Roughly a sixth of the sample is taken by the ten largest. The specimen sequenced was blood. The source is a man in his fifties with Graves' hyperthyroidism.

The CDR3 DNA follows: TGTGCCAGCAGTTTACCCTCGAAAAACGCTGAAGCTTTCTTT. It is translated as CASSLPSKNAEAFF. The V and J genes are TRBV28 and TRBJ1-1; D not certain. The germline V and J ends were trimmed by 2 bases and 6 bases, with 13 bases remaining between them. The CDR3 has 14 residues. CDR1 is MDHEN and CDR2 is SYDVKM in the germline V gene.

This clonotype has more than one count but fewer than ten. CDR3: CASSNTGPPSEQFF. CDR3 nucleotide sequence: TGTGCCAGCAGCAATACCGGGCCACCCAGTGAGCAGTTCTTC. The J gene is TRBJ2-1, the V gene TRBV6-1; no clear D gene. Germline V gene lookup returns CDR1 MNHNS and CDR2 SASEGT. There are 14 residues in the CDR3. V lost 6 bases to trimming and J lost 9 bases, with 18 bases between them.

The V and J genes are TRBV19 and TRBJ2-5; D perhaps matches TRBD2 (5 bases). Germline loops: CDR1 LNHDA, CDR2 SQIVND (reference sequence). Trimming left V 5 bases short and J 1 base short, with 11 bases between. CDR3 length equals 14 residues. This CDR3 reads CASSPRGFQETQYF. CDR3 DNA: TGTGCCAGTAGTCCCCGAGGGTTCCAAGAGACCCAGTACTTC.

Concerning this clonotype: A much larger clone differs from this one at a single base, so this may be a read error. This likely comes from a read error, as the CDR3 has no conserved phenylalanine or tryptophan at its end. This rearrangement joins TRBV18 to TRBJ1-1, with D perhaps matching TRBD1 (5 bases). Per germline, CDR1 KGHSH and CDR2 LQKENI. The CDR3 extends over 15 amino acids. The V end was cut by 3 bases, the J end by 2 bases, with 13 bases between. The CDR3 is CASSPSTGPNTEAFL. The CDR3 DNA is TGTGCCAGCTCACCGTCAACAGGCCCCAACACTGAAGCTTTCCTT.

This clonotype was detected many times. This rearrangement joins TRBV3-1 to TRBJ2-3; 10 nucleotides align to TRBD2. The V and J ends lost 4 bases and 2 bases, in that order; junction bases with no gene match: 12. The germline V gene has CDR1 LGHDT and CDR2 YNNKEL (reference sequence). The CDR3 runs to 18 residues. CDR3 coding DNA: TGTGCCAGCAGCCCCCTGGCCAGGACTAGCGGATTCACAGATACGCAGTATTTT. This translates into CASSPLARTSGFTDTQYF.

The chain has TRBV27 and TRBJ2-3, with D possibly matching TRBD1 (6 bases). The CDR3 loop spans 15 amino acids. Trimming cost V 5 bases and J 1 base, with 13 bases left between them. Germline assignment: CDR1 MNHEY and CDR2 SMNVEV (reference sequence). CDR3 in DNA: TGTGCCAGCAGTGGTGTGGCAGGGGGCACAGATACGCAGTATTTT. It yields the protein CASSGVAGGTDTQYF.

The chain combines TRBV10-3 with TRBJ2-5; tentatively, D is TRBD2 (6 bases). CDR3 length: 14 residues. Germline assignment: CDR1 ENHRY and CDR2 SYGVKD. Trimming shortened V by 8 bases and J by 2 bases, and 15 bases separated the two germline ends. Here the CDR3 DNA reads TGTGCCATCGGTGTTATGGCGGGGCAAGAGACCCAGTACTTC. It encodes CAIGVMAGQETQYF.

In its sample, this clonotype was seen many times. This chain uses TRBV5-1 with TRBJ2-7; TRBD1 aligns across 9 bases. CDR3 length: 15 amino acids. The trim removed 0 bases at V and 6 bases at J, leaving 7 bases unmatched. From germline, CDR1 is SGHRS and CDR2 YFSETQ. DNA of the CDR3: TGCGCCAGCAGCTTGGACCTTGGGACAGGGTCCGAGCAGTACTTC. Protein sequence: CASSLDLGTGSEQYF.

This clonotype was observed at least ten times. The chain carries TRBV11-2 and TRBJ2-7; D is possibly TRBD1 (6 bases). Germline V gives CDR1 SGHAT, CDR2 FQNNGV. CDR3 length equals 15 residues. The V end lost 5 bases, the J end lost 4 bases, and 18 bases lay between the germline ends. CDR3 residues: CASSQPQDRPYEQYF. For the CDR3, the DNA is TGTGCCAGCAGCCAGCCCCAGGACAGACCTTACGAGCAGTACTTC.

This clonotype has more than one count but fewer than ten. J is TRBJ2-7 and V is TRBV19; 11 bases match TRBD1. Germline loops: CDR1 LNHDA, CDR2 SQIVND (reference sequence). The V segment lost 3 bases and the J segment 1 base; nucleotides outside the gene matches: 5. This CDR3 region has 16 residues. CDR3 DNA: TGTGCCAGTAGTATCCCGGGACAGGGGGGATCCTACGAGCAGTACTTC. It translates to CASSIPGQGGSYEQYF.